This T cell receptor beta chain was recorded in a study of OX40 agonist ivuxolimab in advanced cancers. This CDR3 is built from 12 residues. V lost 2 bases and J 4 bases, leaving 7 bases between the germline ends. The germline gives CDR1 SGHTS, CDR2 YDEGEE. Autoimmune disease history or systemic immunosuppression barred patients. Clones were read by immunoSEQ multiplex PCR, and TCRdb kept only the in-frame ones, dropping some. The data contain around 62,000 clones, 85% of them singletons. This chain joins TRBV5-8 and TRBJ2-7, with D perhaps TRBD1 (5 bases). This TCR derives from an adult with an advanced solid tumor such as melanoma, head and neck, liver or kidney cancer. The specimen was CD4+ or CD8+ T cells sorted from blood, collected in a trial of the OX40 agonist ivuxolimab. CDR3 coding DNA: TGTGCCAGCAGCTTCGACAGATACGAGCAGTACTTC. It specifies CASSFDRYEQYF.